This T cell receptor beta chain was profiled in a study of human T cells and chemical hapten exposure. On the study more broadly: Enrolled patients were predominantly female and had alopecia areata, totalis or universalis. General study results and limits: Unchanged with DPC sensitization were TCRs above 1 in 1000 frequency. Controls formed significantly fewer large CDR3 similarity clusters than expanded TCRs did. The presence of alopecia in the donors means their immune response may differ from healthy people's.

CDR3 length: 15 amino acids. CDR1 and CDR2 from the germline V gene are DFQATT and SNEGSKA (reference sequence). The V end was cut by 3 bases, the J end by 6 bases, with 18 bases between. Noted time point: patch test 2, 6 weeks after DPC sensitization. Treatment indicated: therapeutic diphenylcyclopropenone sensitization with weekly scalp DPC. This clonotype was found a few times. Its target is not known. TCRdb reanalysed the RACE reads using MiXCR and keeps one entry per CDR3 protein. Among about 400,000 distinct CDR3 sequences, roughly 6% were seen once, and the ten largest hold 5% to 6%. The input for sequencing was whole blood, taken in connection with sensitization to the hapten diphenylcyclopropenone (DPC). The clonotype was recovered from a woman aged 18-35 years with alopecia areata. Some clones in this sample may be carry-over from other donors' samples. The chain combines TRBV20-1 with TRBJ2-1; TRBD2 is a possible D gene (7 bases). CDR3 protein: CSASLTGGQGNEQFF. In DNA, the CDR3 is TGCAGTGCTAGCCTTACGGGGGGCCAGGGCAATGAGCAGTTCTTC.